This T cell receptor beta chain originates from a study of radiotherapy plus CTLA-4 blockade in lung cancer. Across the whole study: The study recorded objective responses in roughly 20% of patients and disease control in 25% to 35%.

The CDR3 has 15 residues. The junction had 2 bases not matched to a gene; V was cut back by 4 bases and J by 4 bases. The germline V gene encodes CDR1 SGHRS and CDR2 YFSETQ. A remark on this clone: The antigen remains unidentified.

Measured with immunoSEQ multiplex PCR; TCRdb has only the in-frame clones, and not every one. Among about 44,000 clones, around 77% were seen once, and the ten largest hold around 2.4%. Study results and caveats: Increased serum interferon-beta after radiation also reportedly predicted response strongly. Once radiotherapy plus ipilimumab had been given, TCR clones derived from tumor expanded in blood.

CTLA-4 blockade with ipilimumab, together with focal radiation, was given to patients with chemo-refractory metastatic non-small-cell lung cancer. The sequenced sample was peripheral blood, obtained from a patient treated with radiotherapy plus ipilimumab. The sequence came from a human donor with non-small cell lung cancer whose response to radiotherapy plus ipilimumab could not be evaluated. The chain recombines TRBV5-1 with TRBJ2-5; 15 bases match TRBD2. The CDR3 nucleotides are TGCGCCAGCAGCCCGGGACTAGCGGGGGGAGAGACCCAGTACTTC. Translated: CASSPGLAGGETQYF.